This entry lists 9 T cell receptor beta chains sequenced from one sample in a study of metastatic and nonmetastatic thyroid tumors. All patients were treatment-naive before thyroid surgery. TCRdb re-called the PCR reads through MiXCR. The repertoire holds roughly 13,000 clones, with roughly 28% as singletons. The specimen was blood. The receptors shown here come from a female donor with papillary thyroid cancer or a benign thyroid nodule (not recorded which). Some clones in this sample may be carry-over from other donors' samples.

Ten or more counts support this clone. The gene calls are TRBV5-4 and TRBJ2-3; tentatively, D is TRBD1 (5 bases). The germline V gene has CDR1 SGHNT and CDR2 YYREEE (reference sequence). The CDR3 extends over 16 amino acids. Deletions cut 0 bases from V and 2 bases from J, with 13 bases between. The CDR3, as DNA: TGTGCCAGCAGCTTGGGAGGCAGGGCCCTCACAGATACGCAGTATTTT. Translating gives CASSLGGRALTDTQYF.

The rearrangement uses TRBV5-1 and TRBJ2-1, with no clear D. Germline V CDR1 and CDR2: SGHRS, YFSETQ. Between the trimmed V and J ends, which lost 4 bases and 0 bases, there was a span of 17 bases. This CDR3 is 17 amino acids long. The CDR3 loop is CASSDFLSLSSYNEQFF. The CDR3, as DNA: TGCGCCAGCAGCGACTTCCTTTCCTTAAGCTCCTACAATGAGCAGTTCTTC. Full variable domain (outside the CDR3, taken from reference TRBV5-1 and TRBJ2-1): KAGVTQTPRYLIKTRGQQVTLSCSPISGHRSVSWYQQTPGQGLQFLFEYFSETQRNKGNFPGRFSGRQFSNSRSEMNVSTLELGDSALYLCASSDFLSLSSYNEQFFGPGTRLTVL.

The CDR3 region is CASRTGTSGFNEQFF. CDR3 nucleotide sequence: TGTGCCAGCAGAACCGGGACTAGCGGGTTCAATGAGCAGTTCTTC. V and J are TRBV12-3 or TRBV12-4 and TRBJ2-1; the match to TRBD2 covers 12 bases. The CDR3 is made up of 15 amino acids. V shed 6 bases, J shed 6 bases, and the junction held 6 bases outside the gene matches.

This clone is termed medium-sized. The chain couples TRBV7-2 to TRBJ1-2; a weak D match, TRBD1 (5 bases). Trimming pared 5 bases from V and 0 bases from J, leaving 10 bases between. This CDR3 is 14 amino acids long. Germline CDR1 SGHTA, CDR2 FQGNSA. The CDR3 region has the DNA TGTGCCAGCAGCCGGGGGGGAGCTAACTATGGCTACACCTTC. As protein: CASSRGGANYGYTF.

This clone was counted at least ten times. The genes are TRBV3-1 and TRBJ2-2; D is unresolved. This CDR3 comprises 16 residues. The germline gives CDR1 LGHDT, CDR2 YNNKEL (reference sequence). The V and J ends lost 2 bases and 2 bases respectively, with 12 bases between them. The CDR3 here is CASSQRGTKNTGELFF. As DNA, the CDR3 is TGTGCCAGCAGCCAAAGAGGAACTAAAAACACCGGGGAGCTGTTTTTT. The entire variable domain, with the rest obtained from reference TRBV3-1 and TRBJ2-2, is as follows: DTAVSQTPKYLVTQMGNDKSIKCEQNLGHDTMYWYKQDSKKFLKIMFSYNNKELIINETVPNRFSPKSPDKAHLNLHINSLELGDSAVYFCASSQRGTKNTGELFFGEGSRLTVL.

This clone was seen only a few times. Likely a read error: the CDR3 ends without its conserved phenylalanine or tryptophan. The CDR3 loop reads CASNRGTGANVLTL. DNA for the CDR3: TGTGCCAGCAATCGGGGAACTGGAGCCAACGTCCTGACTCTC. This rearrangement joins TRBV2 to TRBJ2-6, with a weak D call TRBD2 (5 bases). There are 14 residues in the CDR3. Germline V gene lookup returns CDR1 SNHLY and CDR2 FYNNEI.

This clone qualifies as medium-sized. This chain links TRBV20-1 with TRBJ2-1; D remains ambiguous. V gave up 2 bases and J gave up 6 bases, with 5 bases separating them. This CDR3 has 11 residues. CDR1 and CDR2 (germline): DFQATT, SNEGSKA (reference sequence). In nucleotides, the CDR3 is TGCAGTGCTAGACAGTTCAATGAGCAGTTCTTC. This sequence encodes CSARQFNEQFF.

This clone was seen at least ten times. The chain has TRBV20-1 and TRBJ2-5, with D tentatively TRBD1 or TRBD2 (6 bases each). In germline, CDR1 is DFQATT, CDR2 SNEGSKA (reference sequence). CDR3 length: 15 residues. V lost 5 bases, J lost 1 base, and 17 bases lay in between. CDR3 region: CSAFPAWGAQETQYF. The CDR3 nucleotides are TGCAGTGCTTTCCCTGCTTGGGGGGCCCAAGAGACCCAGTACTTC.

By share, this clone counts as medium-sized (0.01 to 0.1%). This chain links TRBV2 with TRBJ2-1; the match to TRBD2 covers 8 bases. V was pared by 6 bases and J by 6 bases, with 10 bases of the junction left unmatched. This CDR3 has 15 amino acids. Germline CDR1 is SNHLY and CDR2 is FYNNEI. The chain's CDR3 is CASRWTSREGNEQFF. DNA of the CDR3: TGTGCCAGCAGATGGACTAGCCGGGAGGGCAATGAGCAGTTCTTC.